This T cell receptor (beta chain) was sequenced during a study of cytomegalovirus exposure and HLA in healthy donors. As to this clone: The antigen is not known.

The PCR used 60 Vbeta and 13 Jbeta primers. Here immunoSEQ multiplex PCR was the method, and the copy in TCRdb shows in-frame clones only, minus some. The profile shows about 160,000 clones, 70% to 85% of them singletons. Notes on the study in general: According to a later analysis, most TCR beta chains associated with CMV appeared HLA-restricted.

The V gene's germline CDR1 is GTSNPN and CDR2 SVGIG (reference sequence). The CDR3 consists of 16 residues. V gave up 0 bases and J gave up 6 bases, with 18 bases separating them. The chain combines TRBV30 with TRBJ2-1, with D possibly matching TRBD1 (6 bases). This TCR was recovered from a man in his fifties or sixties in good health and CMV-seropositive. The sequenced sample was PBMCs. The CDR3 region has the DNA TGTGCCTGGAGTGTACAGGGTGTACTTCCCCCCAATGAGCAGTTCTTC. Translating gives CAWSVQGVLPPNEQFF.